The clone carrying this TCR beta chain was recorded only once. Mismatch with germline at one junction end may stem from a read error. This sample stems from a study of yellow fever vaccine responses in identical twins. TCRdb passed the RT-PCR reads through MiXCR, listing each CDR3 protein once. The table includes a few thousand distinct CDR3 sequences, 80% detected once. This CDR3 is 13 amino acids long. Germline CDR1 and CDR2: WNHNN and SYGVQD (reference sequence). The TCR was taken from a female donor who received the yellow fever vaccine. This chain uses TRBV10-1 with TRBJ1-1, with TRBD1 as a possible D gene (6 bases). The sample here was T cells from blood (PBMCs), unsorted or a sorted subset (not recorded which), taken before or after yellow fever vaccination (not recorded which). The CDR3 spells CVSRHRDFTEAFF. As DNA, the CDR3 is TGCGTCAGCAGGCACAGGGATTTTACTGAAGCTTTCTTT.